Following are 32 T cell receptor beta chains from one sample sequenced in a study of blood T cell repertoires in COVID-19. TCRdb's table, derived via immunoSEQ multiplex PCR, lists solely in-frame clones and lacks some. The table lists about 330,000 clones, over 70% of them singletons, with more than 5% in the top ten. The source material was PBMCs or T cells enriched from blood (not recorded which). Every receptor here comes from a man in his thirties or forties who had recovered from COVID-19.

CDR3 protein: CASSFGTSWASGERNTQYF. DNA of the CDR3: TGTGCCAGCAGTTTCGGGACCTCCTGGGCTAGCGGGGAGCGAAATACGCAGTATTTT. V usage is TRBV27 and J usage is TRBJ2-3; 9 bases are a match to TRBD2. Germline V gene sequence: CDR1 MNHEY, CDR2 SMNVEV (reference sequence). The CDR3 length is 19 residues. With 3 bases clipped from V and 7 bases from J, the junction kept 20 bases outside the gene matches.

The chain has TRBV3-1 (or the pseudogene TRBV3-2) and TRBJ2-1; no reliable D call. The CDR3 spans 11 residues. The V end lost 4 bases, the J end lost 9 bases, and 7 bases lay between the germline ends. Per the germline V gene, CDR1 is LGHDT and CDR2 is YNNKEL (reference sequence). In nucleotides, the CDR3 is TGTGCCAGCAGCCTCCTGCGTGAGCAGTTCTTC. Its translation is CASSLLREQFF.

The V gene is TRBV14, the J gene TRBJ1-1; D is ambiguous. V was clipped by 0 bases and J by 1 base, with 18 bases between them. The CDR3 runs 18 residues. Germline CDR1 SGHDN, CDR2 FVKESK. DNA for the CDR3: TGTGCCAGCAGCCAAGATGATCCGGGCCCCGGGAAGAACACTGAAGCTTTCTTT. Residues: CASSQDDPGPGKNTEAFF. Looking up the rest from reference TRBV14 and TRBJ1-1 gives the full variable domain: EAGVTQFPSHSVIEKGQTVTLRCDPISGHDNLYWYRRVMGKEIKFLLHFVKESKQDESGMPNNRFLAERTGGTYSTLKVQPAELEDSGVYFCASSQDDPGPGKNTEAFFGQGTRLTVV.

This clone showed up just once. The CDR3 sequence: CATSRDPQGRDTQYF. Written as DNA, the CDR3 is TGTGCCACCAGCAGAGATCCCCAGGGCCGAGATACGCAGTATTTT. The chain employs TRBV15 and TRBJ2-3; TRBD1 might be the D (5 bases). Trimming removed 0 bases at V and 5 bases at J, with 12 bases between. The CDR3 covers 15 residues. Germline V gene data show CDR1 as LNHNV and CDR2 as YYDKDF (reference sequence).

The chain has TRBV19 and TRBJ1-6; D is uncertain. CDR3 length: 14 residues. Germline-derived CDR1 and CDR2 are LNHDA and SQIVND (reference sequence). Trimming pared 1 base from V and 4 bases from J, leaving 5 bases between. CDR3 loop: CASSIVTYNSPLHF. The DNA for the CDR3 is TGTGCCAGTAGTATAGTGACATATAATTCACCCCTCCACTTT.

This chain uses TRBV9 with TRBJ2-1; 9 nucleotides match TRBD1. The V gene's germline CDR1 is SGDLS and CDR2 YYNGEE. V dropped 10 bases and J dropped 8; count of bases not matched to a gene: 10. The CDR3 has 13 amino acids. CDR3 loop: CAFPGQGKDEQFF. CDR3 nucleotide sequence: TGTGCCTTTCCGGGACAGGGTAAAGATGAGCAGTTCTTC.

This clone was counted only a few times. The rearrangement links TRBV2 to TRBJ2-1; TRBD1 agrees at 7 bases. V dropped 10 bases and J dropped 5; count of bases not matched to a gene: 5. The CDR3 loop spans 12 amino acids. Germline CDR1 SNHLY, CDR2 FYNNEI. CDR3 in amino acids: CATRTGNNEQFF. The CDR3, as DNA: TGTGCCACCCGGACAGGTAACAATGAGCAGTTCTTC.

V gene TRBV7-9 combines with J gene TRBJ2-3; D gene uncertain. The CDR3 has 15 residues. Trimming took off 1 base at V and 2 bases at J, with 10 bases between the two ends. Per germline, CDR1 SEHNR and CDR2 FQNEAQ (reference sequence). CDR3: CASSLEPILTDTQYF. CDR3 nucleotides: TGTGCCAGCAGCTTAGAGCCTATCCTCACAGATACGCAGTATTTT.

This sequence joins TRBV11-2 and TRBJ2-7, with D uncertain. V lost 0 bases, J lost 2 bases, and 11 bases lay in between. Germline V lookup: CDR1 SGHAT, CDR2 FQNNGV. There are 15 residues in the CDR3. CDR3 sequence reads: CASSLDLNRAYEQYF. The DNA of the CDR3 is TGTGCCAGCAGCTTAGATCTGAACCGAGCCTACGAGCAGTACTTC.

For the CDR3, the DNA is TGCGCCAGCAGCTTGGGCCCGGGTCTAACTGGAAACACCATATATTTT. Encoded protein: CASSLGPGLTGNTIYF. This chain connects TRBV5-1 to TRBJ1-3; D remains unclear. Germline assignment: CDR1 SGHRS and CDR2 YFSETQ. This CDR3 region has 16 residues. V gave up 0 bases and J gave up 2 bases, with 12 bases separating them.

The V call is TRBV30, the J call TRBJ2-7, with 8 bases that match TRBD1. The CDR3 totals 15 residues. Germline CDR1 reads GTSNPN; CDR2 reads SVGIG (reference sequence). Trimming cost V 3 bases and J 2 bases; bases outside gene matches: 9. This CDR3 reads CAWRGRDRWAYEQYF. As DNA, the CDR3 is TGTGCCTGGAGAGGGCGGGACAGGTGGGCCTACGAGCAGTACTTC.

J is TRBJ2-7 and V is TRBV18; D is uncertain. CDR3 size: 13 residues. The germline V gene has CDR1 KGHSH and CDR2 LQKENI. The V end was cut by 8 bases, the J end by 0 bases, with 11 bases between. For the CDR3, the DNA is TGTGCCAGCACGGGTGATAGCTCCTACGAGCAGTACTTC. Protein: CASTGDSSYEQYF.

Concerning this clone itself: Distinct nucleotide sequences in the sample also encode this CDR3. The rearrangement joins TRBV7-9 to TRBJ2-7; 8 nucleotides match TRBD1. In germline, CDR1 is SEHNR, CDR2 FQNEAQ (reference sequence). The CDR3 loop spans 14 amino acids. Trimming at V came to 4 bases and at J to 3 bases, leaving 5 bases not matched to a gene. CDR3 nucleotides: TGTGCCAGCAGCTCCGGACAGGGTAGCTACGAGCAGTACTTC. As protein: CASSSGQGSYEQYF.

The chain has TRBV30 and TRBJ1-3, with 7 bases matching TRBD1. The CDR3 covers 16 residues. Unmatched junction bases numbered 11, after V lost 3 bases and J lost 3 bases. CDR1 is GTSNPN and CDR2 is SVGIG in the germline V gene (reference sequence). This chain's CDR3 is CAWSANRGGFGNTIYF. The CDR3 DNA sequence: TGTGCCTGGAGCGCCAACAGGGGTGGATTTGGAAACACCATATATTTT.

For the CDR3, the DNA is TGTGCCAGTTCACAGGGGGCCAAAAACATTCAGTACTTC. Its translation is CASSQGAKNIQYF. The V gene is TRBV28, the J gene TRBJ2-4, with 7 bases matching TRBD1. Germline assignment: CDR1 MDHEN and CDR2 SYDVKM. This CDR3 is built from 13 residues. V lost 9 bases to trimming and J lost 1 base; unmatched junction nucleotides: 3.

This chain uses TRBV5-1 with TRBJ2-4; D is perhaps TRBD2 (7 bases). Deletions cut 4 bases from V and 5 bases from J, with 19 bases between. This CDR3 has 16 amino acids. The V gene's germline CDR1 is SGHRS and CDR2 YFSETQ. The CDR3 DNA reads as TGCGCCAGCAGCCCCCAGGTCGCGGGGGCAGAAAACATTCAGTACTTC. Protein product: CASSPQVAGAENIQYF.

The rearrangement links TRBV7-8 to TRBJ1-2; no clear D. Trimming took 5 bases from V and 5 from J, leaving 15 bases between them. CDR3 size: 14 residues. CDR1 is SGHVS, CDR2 FQNEAQ, per germline. The CDR3 nucleotides are TGTGCCAGCAGCCGCCATACTCAGGAATATGGCTACACCTTC. Translation: CASSRHTQEYGYTF.

This sequence joins TRBV7-9 and TRBJ2-7, with 7 bases aligning to TRBD1. CDR1 is SEHNR, CDR2 FQNEAQ, per germline (reference sequence). The V gene end was trimmed by 4 bases and the J gene end by 0 bases; junction bases not matched to a gene: 6. The CDR3 is made up of 15 amino acids. The CDR3 region is CASSSRDRPSYEQYF. CDR3 DNA: TGTGCCAGCAGCTCCCGGGACAGACCCTCCTACGAGCAGTACTTC.

The chain is built from TRBV4-2 and TRBJ1-1, with D maybe TRBD1 (6 bases). CDR3 length equals 13 residues. V lost 1 base and J lost 6, with 9 bases in between. Germline CDR1 LGHNA, CDR2 YNFKEQ. For the CDR3, the DNA is TGTGCCAGCAGCCAAGTCCAGGGGCCTGAAGCTTTCTTT. This codes for CASSQVQGPEAFF.

The chain is built from TRBV2 and TRBJ2-1, with 7 bases that match TRBD2. With 3 bases clipped from V and 2 bases from J, the junction kept 4 bases outside the gene matches. The germline V gene encodes CDR1 SNHLY and CDR2 FYNNEI. The CDR3 extends over 15 amino acids. CDR3 residues: CASSEGEGPYNEQFF. In DNA, the CDR3 is TGTGCCAGCAGTGAGGGGGAGGGGCCCTACAATGAGCAGTTCTTC.

This sequence joins TRBV5-1 and TRBJ1-2; a weak D match, TRBD1 (6 bases). The CDR3 has 12 residues. Germline V gene lookup returns CDR1 SGHRS and CDR2 YFSETQ. Deletions cut 4 bases from V and 4 bases from J, with 8 bases between. The CDR3 DNA sequence: TGCGCCAGCAGCCAGGACAGCTATGGCTACACCTTC. Translating gives CASSQDSYGYTF.

This sequence joins TRBV10-2 and TRBJ2-2; D not certain. CDR1 and CDR2 (germline): WSHSY, SAAADI. Deletions cut 1 base from V and 5 bases from J, with 11 bases between. This CDR3 contains 15 residues. The CDR3 here is CASSEYSQSTGELFF. The CDR3 coding sequence is TGCGCCAGCAGTGAGTACTCTCAATCAACCGGGGAGCTGTTTTTT.

J is TRBJ1-5 and V is TRBV10-2; D may be TRBD1 (6 bases). Germline V gene sequence: CDR1 WSHSY, CDR2 SAAADI. This CDR3 contains 16 residues. The V end lost 4 bases, the J end lost 2 bases, and 15 bases lay between the germline ends. In nucleotides, the CDR3 is TGCGCCAGCAGTGGGGCCCGGGGGGCGGGCAATCAGCCCCAGCATTTT. Protein sequence: CASSGARGAGNQPQHF.

This clone was detected only once. This chain connects TRBV28 to TRBJ2-7; the match to TRBD1 covers 7 bases. Germline assignment: CDR1 MDHEN and CDR2 SYDVKM. Trimming cost V 2 bases and J 0 bases; bases outside gene matches: 1. There are 14 residues in the CDR3. CDR3 amino acids: CASSLTGDSYEQYF. The CDR3 coding sequence is TGTGCCAGCAGTTTAACAGGGGACTCCTACGAGCAGTACTTC.

V usage is TRBV5-1 and J usage is TRBJ1-1; the D gene is possibly TRBD1 (6 bases). The CDR3 length is 15 residues. V lost 4 bases to trimming and J lost 7 bases, with 20 bases between them. Germline V gene sequence: CDR1 SGHRS, CDR2 YFSETQ. CDR3 bases: TGCGCCAGCAGCCCCAGGGCAGGGGAGATGGGTGAAGCTTTCTTT. The encoded protein is CASSPRAGEMGEAFF.

The rearrangement uses TRBV14 and TRBJ2-6; a possible D gene is TRBD2 (6 bases). In germline, CDR1 is SGHDN, CDR2 FVKESK. There are 18 residues in the CDR3. V lost 0 bases and J 1 base, leaving 13 bases between the germline ends. DNA of the CDR3: TGTGCCAGCAGCCAAGACGGGGGAATGATTTCTGGGGCCAACGTCCTGACTTTC. Translating gives CASSQDGGMISGANVLTF. The variable domain in full, completed from reference TRBV14 and TRBJ2-6, reads EAGVTQFPSHSVIEKGQTVTLRCDPISGHDNLYWYRRVMGKEIKFLLHFVKESKQDESGMPNNRFLAERTGGTYSTLKVQPAELEDSGVYFCASSQDGGMISGANVLTFGAGSRLTVL.

V gene TRBV28 combines with J gene TRBJ1-2; TRBD1 might be the D (6 bases). V was trimmed by 3 bases and J by 8 bases, leaving 10 bases between them. Germline-derived CDR1 and CDR2 are MDHEN and SYDVKM. This CDR3 has 12 amino acids. The CDR3 bases are TGTGCCAGCAGTTTTGGGGGCGGCGGCTACACCTTC. Residues: CASSFGGGGYTF.

The rearrangement joins TRBV28 to TRBJ1-5; D is ambiguous. The CDR3 extends over 14 amino acids. The V gene lost 1 base and the J gene lost 1 base, with 5 bases spanning the gap. CDR1 and CDR2 from the germline V gene are MDHEN and SYDVKM. In DNA form, the CDR3 reads TGTGCCAGCAGTTTATCCATGAGCAATCAGCCCCAGCATTTT. It codes for CASSLSMSNQPQHF.

The rearrangement links TRBV4-1 to TRBJ1-5; D ambiguous. The germline V and J ends were trimmed by 1 base and 6 bases, with 13 bases remaining between them. The germline gives CDR1 MGHRA, CDR2 YSYEKL. This CDR3 is 15 amino acids long. The CDR3: CASSQGGVGSQPQHF. CDR3 DNA: TGCGCCAGCAGCCAAGGGGGTGTTGGGAGTCAGCCCCAGCATTTT.

V usage is TRBV6-5 and J usage is TRBJ2-6; tentatively, D is TRBD2 (6 bases). V was trimmed by 0 bases and J by 2 bases, leaving 8 bases between them. The CDR3 has 16 residues. CDR1 and CDR2 (germline): MNHEY, SVGAGI. The CDR3 bases are TGTGCCAGCAGTTACTCGGAGGGGCCTGGGGCCAACGTCCTGACTTTC. Translation: CASSYSEGPGANVLTF.

The CDR3, as DNA: TGTGCCAGCAGCTTGGGTCGACAAAGCTATGGCTACACCTTC. It encodes CASSLGRQSYGYTF. The chain employs TRBV5-6 and TRBJ1-2; no definite D call. V was clipped by 0 bases and J by 4 bases, with 10 bases between them. Germline V gene sequence: CDR1 SGHDT, CDR2 YYEEEE. CDR3 length: 14 amino acids. Full variable domain (remainder filled in from reference TRBV5-6 and TRBJ1-2): DAGVTQSPTHLIKTRGQQVTLRCSPKSGHDTVSWYQQALGQGPQFIFQYYEEEERQRGNFPDRFSGHQFPNYSSELNVNALLLGDSALYLCASSLGRQSYGYTFGSGTRLTVV.

The chain combines TRBV6-1 with TRBJ2-6; D perhaps matches TRBD2 (6 bases). V was cut by 2 bases and J by 4 bases, with 12 bases left in between. From germline, CDR1 is MNHNS and CDR2 SASEGT. This CDR3 spans 16 amino acids. CDR3 amino acids: CASSESPAGGANVLTF. DNA for the CDR3: TGTGCCAGCAGTGAATCACCCGCGGGGGGGGCCAACGTCCTGACTTTC.